This T cell receptor (beta chain) was profiled in a study of blood T cell repertoires in COVID-19. The overall study: The cDNA or gDNA used as material had been derived from T cells, B-cell-depleted T cells, or PBMCs.

Per the original data handling: Amplification of reference gene primers was used by the study to estimate nucleated cell counts. Produced via immunoSEQ multiplex PCR; TCRdb's table is partial and in-frame only. V and J calls and clone size come straight from that table; D and trimming were deduced from the DNA. The data show 70,000 to 95,000 clones, with about 79% seen just once and under 25% held by the top ten. J was trimmed by 4 bases and V by 5 bases; bases with no gene match: 7. CDR1 is SGHTA and CDR2 is FQGNSA in the germline V gene. The CDR3 has 15 residues. This TCR came from a woman aged 50 to 65 with acute or convalescent COVID-19. The rearrangement joins TRBV7-2 to TRBJ1-3; 8 nucleotides align to TRBD1. What was sequenced was peripheral blood. CDR3 coding DNA: TGTGCCAGCAGCCCCCGACAGGGGCAGGGAAACACCATATATTTT. It specifies CASSPRQGQGNTIYF.